A single sample is the source of the 28 T cell receptor beta chains below, sequenced in a study of spatial heterogeneity in lung cancer (dated by TCRdb to between 2019 and 2020). Library generation was performed with 5' RACE. Sequencing instrument: NextSeq 500. TCRdb reprocessing: public reads trimmed at Q25 with fastp, clones called with MiXCR, in-frame beta chains kept. Every CDR3 protein is listed once, alongside the most common genes and DNA of its rows. This sample lists about 87,000 distinct CDR3 sequences; just under 20% were detected once. The ten largest account for 21% of the sample. What this sample's time point label stands for: blood at routine non-recurrence follow-up after resection. Sequenced here: PBMCs, sampled at follow-up. These receptor sequences come from a male donor with early-stage non-small cell lung cancer.

This chain links TRBV10-3 with TRBJ2-7; 10 bases map to TRBD2. CDR3 length equals 16 residues. V lost 4 bases, J lost 3 bases, and 9 bases stayed unmatched. The germline CDR1 and CDR2 sequences are ENHRY and SYGVKD. The CDR3 region is CAISGFTSGAVYEQYF. CDR3 coding DNA: TGTGCCATCAGTGGGTTTACTAGCGGGGCTGTCTACGAGCAGTACTTC.

V and J are TRBV6-5 and TRBJ1-1; no definite D call. CDR1 is MNHEY, CDR2 SVGAGI, per germline. CDR3 size: 14 residues. The ends were cut back, 7 bases at V and 5 bases at J, with 17 bases in the middle. CDR3 in amino acids: CASKPGRRVTEAFF. CDR3 bases: TGTGCCAGCAAACCGGGCCGGAGGGTGACTGAAGCTTTCTTT.

V gene TRBV29-1 combines with J gene TRBJ1-2, with a tentative D call TRBD1 (6 bases). The CDR3 is 13 amino acids. The V end was cut by 6 bases, the J end by 4 bases, with 15 bases between. Germline V gene lookup returns CDR1 SQVTM and CDR2 ANQGSEA. The CDR3 sequence is CSVLKGGSYGYTF. CDR3 DNA: TGCAGCGTCTTAAAGGGGGGCTCCTATGGCTACACCTTC.

CDR3 sequence (DNA): TGTGCCAGCAGTCTACTGATTGGGGCTGAAGCTTTCTTT. This gives the protein CASSLLIGAEAFF. The rearrangement joins TRBV27 to TRBJ1-1, with unresolved D. CDR3 length: 13 residues. The germline CDR1 and CDR2 sequences are MNHEY and SMNVEV (reference sequence). V was shortened by 5 bases and J by 6 bases, with 13 bases between the two germline ends.

A few counts support this clonotype. This chain uses TRBV12-3 or TRBV12-4 with TRBJ2-2; D is possibly TRBD2 (6 bases). V lost 8 bases, J lost 8 bases, and 18 bases lay in between. The CDR3 contains 14 residues. The DNA of the CDR3 is TGTGCCAGCGGCCGGGAGCTAGTACGAGGGGAGCTGTTTTTT. Its translation: CASGRELVRGELFF.

The chain carries TRBV5-1 and TRBJ1-2, with D unclear. V lost 5 bases to trimming and J lost 5 bases, with 7 bases between them. Per germline, CDR1 SGHRS and CDR2 YFSETQ. The CDR3 sequence is 11 residues long. The CDR3 is CASRSVYGYTF. The CDR3 nucleotides are TGCGCCAGCAGATCTGTTTATGGCTACACCTTC. Together with reference TRBV5-1 and TRBJ1-2, the CDR3 gives the full variable domain: KAGVTQTPRYLIKTRGQQVTLSCSPISGHRSVSWYQQTPGQGLQFLFEYFSETQRNKGNFPGRFSGRQFSNSRSEMNVSTLELGDSALYLCASRSVYGYTFGSGTRLTVV.

J is TRBJ1-1 and V is TRBV10-2; the D is unclear. Trimming shortened V by 1 base and J by 1 base, and 4 bases separated the two germline ends. This CDR3 has 13 residues. Germline CDR1 WSHSY, CDR2 SAAADI. This CDR3 is CASSEWANTEAFF. The CDR3 region has the DNA TGCGCCAGCAGTGAGTGGGCGAACACTGAAGCTTTCTTT.

The chain recombines TRBV24-1 with TRBJ1-1; TRBD1 is a possible D gene (6 bases). The germline V gene has CDR1 KGHDR and CDR2 SFDVKD. The CDR3 extends over 15 amino acids. Trimming removed 7 bases at V and 3 bases at J, with 17 bases between. The CDR3 loop reads CATRSPGTWDTEAFF. CDR3 nucleotide sequence: TGTGCCACCAGGTCCCCTGGGACATGGGACACTGAAGCTTTCTTT.

This clonotype was found a few times. This chain connects TRBV29-1 to TRBJ2-5; weak D call: TRBD1 (6 bases). V shed 6 bases and J shed 1 base, with 9 bases lying between them. Germline V lookup: CDR1 SQVTM, CDR2 ANQGSEA. This CDR3 comprises 12 residues. CDR3 nucleotide sequence: TGCAGCGTGTGGGGGCTCCAAGAGACCCAGTACTTC. Encoded protein: CSVWGLQETQYF.

The CDR3 is CASSPRPRDRGSFGYTF. CDR3 bases: TGTGCCAGCAGCCCCCGTCCGAGAGACAGGGGGTCCTTTGGCTACACCTTC. The chain is built from TRBV7-9 and TRBJ1-2; TRBD1 aligns across 9 bases. Per the germline V gene, CDR1 is SEHNR and CDR2 is FQNEAQ (reference sequence). The V segment lost 5 bases and the J segment 7 bases; nucleotides outside the gene matches: 17. The CDR3 runs to 17 residues.

The chain is built from TRBV7-3 and TRBJ1-2, with D perhaps TRBD1 (5 bases). Germline-derived CDR1 and CDR2 are SGHTA and FQGTGA. Trimming took 5 bases from V and 7 from J, leaving 17 bases between them. The CDR3 has 14 residues. The CDR3 spells CASSQERVTAGYTF. The CDR3 DNA sequence: TGTGCCAGCAGCCAAGAGAGGGTGACAGCTGGCTACACCTTC.

This clonotype was seen many times. This chain joins TRBV7-3 and TRBJ2-1; possible D gene TRBD2, 5 bases. The CDR3 has 12 residues. Germline values: CDR1 SGHTA, CDR2 FQGTGA. Trimming took off 5 bases at V and 9 bases at J, with 11 bases between the two ends. The CDR3 sequence: CASSMGVSEQFF. CDR3 coding DNA: TGTGCCAGCAGCATGGGAGTTTCTGAGCAGTTCTTC.

In this sample, this clonotype turned up a few times. The chain recombines TRBV20-1 with TRBJ2-1; 9 bases map to TRBD2. CDR1 and CDR2 from the germline V gene are DFQATT and SNEGSKA (reference sequence). V lost 4 bases to trimming and J lost 1 base; unmatched junction nucleotides: 8. The CDR3 is 16 residues long. The CDR3 region is CSANPSSGKSYNEQFF. The CDR3, as DNA: TGCAGTGCTAACCCCTCTAGCGGGAAGTCCTACAATGAGCAGTTCTTC.

This clonotype was seen repeatedly, ten times or more. The chain employs TRBV3-1 and TRBJ2-7; 10 nucleotides line up with TRBD2. The ends lost 4 bases at V and 3 bases at J; junction bases unmatched: 3. The CDR3 contains 14 residues. Looked up from germline, CDR1 is LGHDT and CDR2 is YNNKEL (reference sequence). The CDR3 bases are TGTGCCAGCAGCCCAGGACTAGCGGTCTACGAGCAGTACTTC. It encodes CASSPGLAVYEQYF.

V and J are TRBV2 and TRBJ2-1; the match to TRBD2 covers 7 bases. Germline CDR1 SNHLY, CDR2 FYNNEI. J gave up 4 bases and V 6 bases, and 6 bases lay outside the gene matches. The CDR3 runs to 14 residues. CDR3 DNA sequence: TGTGCCAGCAGCCGGGGAGGGCTTTACAATGAGCAGTTCTTC. It is translated as CASSRGGLYNEQFF.

The genes are TRBV15 and TRBJ1-4; tentative D call: TRBD1 (5 bases). Looked up from germline, CDR1 is LNHNV and CDR2 is YYDKDF (reference sequence). Trimming took off 0 bases at V and 3 bases at J, with 11 bases between the two ends. The CDR3 loop spans 16 amino acids. The CDR3 protein is CATSRDHGASNEKLFF. The DNA for the CDR3 is TGTGCCACCAGCAGAGATCACGGGGCCTCTAATGAAAAACTGTTTTTT.

The chain is built from TRBV28 and TRBJ1-5; 8 bases map to TRBD1. CDR3 length equals 15 residues. Germline trimming cut 1 base from V and 6 bases from J; bases unmatched to any gene: 5. The germline V gene encodes CDR1 MDHEN and CDR2 SYDVKM. The CDR3 region has the DNA TGTGCCAGCAGTTTATCAGGGGGCGCTGGTCAGCCCCAGCATTTT. It yields the protein CASSLSGGAGQPQHF.

The chain links TRBV6-2 or TRBV6-3 to TRBJ2-4; D possibly corresponds to TRBD1 (7 bases). Germline assignment: CDR1 MNHEY and CDR2 SVGEGT. The CDR3 covers 13 residues. Trimming pared 5 bases from V and 9 bases from J, leaving 14 bases between. The CDR3 coding sequence is TGTGCCAGCAGTCGGCAGGGGGGCTTCATTCAGTACTTC. It codes for CASSRQGGFIQYF.

The chain links TRBV4-3 to TRBJ1-1, with D possibly TRBD1 on 6 matching bases. Germline-derived CDR1 and CDR2 are LGHNA and YSLEER. V shed 0 bases and J shed 4 bases, with 9 bases lying between them. This CDR3 is 14 amino acids long. The CDR3 DNA sequence: TGCGCCAGCAGCCAAGAAGCAGGGGTCACTGAAGCTTTCTTT. As protein: CASSQEAGVTEAFF.

The rearrangement links TRBV7-2 to TRBJ1-5; perhaps TRBD1 as D (5 bases). The CDR3 has 15 amino acids. CDR1 is SGHTA, CDR2 FQGNSA, per germline. V lost 1 base and J 7 bases, leaving 14 bases between the germline ends. CDR3 sequence reads: CASSLGGAGGQPQHF. CDR3 sequence (DNA): TGTGCCAGCAGCTTAGGTGGGGCGGGCGGGCAGCCCCAGCATTTT.

This chain joins TRBV27 and TRBJ2-1, with D unclear. This CDR3 has 13 amino acids. V was cut by 2 bases and J by 8 bases, with 10 bases left in between. Germline CDR1 reads MNHEY; CDR2 reads SMNVEV (reference sequence). CDR3 protein: CASSLISMDEQFF. The DNA for the CDR3 is TGTGCCAGCAGTTTAATTAGTATGGATGAGCAGTTCTTC.

This clonotype was detected many times. V gene TRBV20-1 combines with J gene TRBJ1-3; no clear D. The V end lost 3 bases, the J end lost 0 bases, and 9 bases lay between the germline ends. The germline CDR1 and CDR2 sequences are DFQATT and SNEGSKA (reference sequence). CDR3 size: 14 residues. The CDR3 sequence is CSAREFSSGNTIYF. CDR3 nucleotide sequence: TGCAGTGCTAGGGAGTTCAGCTCTGGAAACACCATATATTTT.

The genes are TRBV5-1 and TRBJ2-3; 7 bases map to TRBD2. The junction had 9 bases not matched to a gene; V was cut back by 6 bases and J by 2 bases. Germline loops: CDR1 SGHRS, CDR2 YFSETQ. The CDR3 consists of 15 residues. This CDR3 reads CASNQRGFPTDTQYF. In DNA form, the CDR3 reads TGCGCCAGCAATCAGCGGGGATTCCCCACAGATACGCAGTATTTT.

The rearrangement uses TRBV4-3 and TRBJ2-3, with 8 bases fitting TRBD2. The CDR3 covers 16 residues. The germline CDR1 and CDR2 sequences are LGHNA and YSLEER. Unmatched junction bases numbered 5, after V lost 0 bases and J lost 3 bases. In DNA, the CDR3 is TGCGCCAGCAGCCAAGAGGCTAGCGGGTTAACAGATACGCAGTATTTT. This translates into CASSQEASGLTDTQYF.

J is TRBJ1-1 and V is TRBV18; unclear D gene. CDR1 and CDR2 (germline): KGHSH, LQKENI. CDR3 length equals 14 residues. Between the trimmed V and J ends, which lost 0 bases and 10 bases, there was a span of 15 bases. The CDR3 DNA is TGTGCCAGCTCACCACCTCGGACCCCGGAAAGAGCTTTCTTT. This sequence encodes CASSPPRTPERAFF.

In its sample, this clonotype ranks as medium-sized. The gene calls are TRBV6-5 and TRBJ2-7; 7 positions agree with TRBD2. The germline V gene has CDR1 MNHEY and CDR2 SVGAGI. V was clipped by 7 bases and J by 3 bases; unmatched bases: 9. The CDR3 length is 14 residues. CDR3 in DNA: TGTGCCAGCAAGGAGGAGGTAGCGGGCTACGAGCAGTACTTC. Translated, it gives CASKEEVAGYEQYF.

The V gene is TRBV6-2 or TRBV6-3, the J gene TRBJ2-7; TRBD1 might be the D (5 bases). The CDR3 is 15 residues long. CDR1 and CDR2 (germline): MNHEY, SVGEGT. V lost 2 bases to trimming and J lost 5 bases, with 16 bases between them. As DNA, the CDR3 is TGTGCCAGCAGTTACCTCCGTGCCAGGGTTCACGAGCAGTACGTC. Its translation: CASSYLRARVHEQYV.

The V and J genes are TRBV11-3 and TRBJ2-1; possible D gene TRBD1, 5 bases. The CDR3 has 11 amino acids. With 5 bases removed from V and 11 bases from J, the gap between germline ends came to 10 bases. Germline V gene lookup returns CDR1 SGHNT and CDR2 YENEEA. The CDR3 spells CASSQTVKQFF. The CDR3 region has the DNA TGTGCCAGCAGCCAGACAGTTAAGCAGTTCTTC.